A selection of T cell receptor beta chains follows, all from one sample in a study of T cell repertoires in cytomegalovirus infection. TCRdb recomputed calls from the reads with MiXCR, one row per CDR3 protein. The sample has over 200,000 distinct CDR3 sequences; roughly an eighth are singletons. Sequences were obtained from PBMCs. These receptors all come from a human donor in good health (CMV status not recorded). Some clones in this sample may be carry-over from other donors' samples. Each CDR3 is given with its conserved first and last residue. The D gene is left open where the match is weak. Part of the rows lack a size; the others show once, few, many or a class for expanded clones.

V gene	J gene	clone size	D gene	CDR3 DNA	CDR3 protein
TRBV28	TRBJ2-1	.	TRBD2	TGTGCCAGCAGATCGCGGGAGCGGGAGTTGGGCAATGAGCAGTTCTTC	CASRSRERELGNEQFF
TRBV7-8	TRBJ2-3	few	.	TGTGCCAGCAGCTTAAGACTTCTCCGAGATACGCAGTATTTT	CASSLRLLRDTQYF
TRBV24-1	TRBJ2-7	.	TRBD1	TGTGCCACCAGTGATTCCGGGACAGGGGTCAACCAGCAGTACTTC	CATSDSGTGVNQQYF
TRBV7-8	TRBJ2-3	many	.	TGTGCCAGCAGCTTATATGGATTGAGCACAGATACGCAGTATTTT	CASSLYGLSTDTQYF
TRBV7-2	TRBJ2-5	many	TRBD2	TGTGCCAGCAGCACCCAGGCCGGGACTAGCGGGAGGAGGAGAGAGACCCAGTACTTC	CASSTQAGTSGRRRETQYF
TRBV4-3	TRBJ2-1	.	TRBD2	TGCGCCAGCAGCCCGCTAGCGGGAGGGCCACATGAGCAGTTCTTC	CASSPLAGGPHEQFF
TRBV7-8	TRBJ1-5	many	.	TGTGCCAGCGCCCGGGGGGGACCCTATAGCAATCAGCCCCAGCATTTT	CASARGGPYSNQPQHF
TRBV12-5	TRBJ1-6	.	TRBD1	TGTGCTAGTGGTAGGACAGGGATCCCCCTCCACTTT	CASGRTGIPLHF
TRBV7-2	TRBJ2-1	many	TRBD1	TGTGCCAGCAGCTACAACAGGGGCTCCTACAATGAGCAGTTCTTC	CASSYNRGSYNEQFF
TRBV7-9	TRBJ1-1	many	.	TGTGCCAGCAGCCAAAGCTTGGATTGGAGGAACACTGAAGCTTTCTTT	CASSQSLDWRNTEAFF
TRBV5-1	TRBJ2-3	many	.	TGCGCCAGCAGCACCCGGAGGGGAGGCGGCACAGATACGCAGTATTTT	CASSTRRGGGTDTQYF
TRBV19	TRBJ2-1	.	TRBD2	TGTGGCAGTAGTCCTCATCCTCCGACTAGCGGGAGTCCCTACAATGAGCAGTTCTTC	CGSSPHPPTSGSPYNEQFF
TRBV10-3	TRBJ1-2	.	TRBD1	TGTGCCATCAGTTCTACAGGGGGCGATGGCTACACCTTC	CAISSTGGDGYTF
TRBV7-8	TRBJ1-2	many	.	TGTGCCAGCAGCTTAGAGACTTTAAACTATGGCTACACCTTC	CASSLETLNYGYTF
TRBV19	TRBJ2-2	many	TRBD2	TGTGCCAGTAGCCCCGCCTGGTGGGCGGGGGTAACCGGGGAGCTGTTTTTT	CASSPAWWAGVTGELFF
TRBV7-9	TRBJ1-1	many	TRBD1	TGTGCCAGCAGCTCGCGACAGGGGAAAACTGAAGCTTTCTTT	CASSSRQGKTEAFF
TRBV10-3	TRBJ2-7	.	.	TGTGCCATCAGTCAGGACAGTGCCTACGAGCAGTACTTC	CAISQDSAYEQYF
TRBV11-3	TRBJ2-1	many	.	TGTGCCAGCAGCACAGGGACTACCCACTACAATGAGCAGTTCTTC	CASSTGTTHYNEQFF
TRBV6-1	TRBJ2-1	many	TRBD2	TGTGCCAGCAGTGATGGGCGGGGGGGCCTCGATGAGCAGTTCTTC	CASSDGRGGLDEQFF
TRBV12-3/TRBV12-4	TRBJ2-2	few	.	TGTGCCAGCAGTTTGAAGCGGAGGCTCACCGGGGAGCTGTTTTTT	CASSLKRRLTGELFF
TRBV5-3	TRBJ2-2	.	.	TGTGCCAGCAGCGTGGAGGGTTTGGATACCGGGGAGCTGTTTTTT	CASSVEGLDTGELFF
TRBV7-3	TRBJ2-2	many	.	TGTGCCAGCAGAAATTCAGGGGCCGGGGAGCTGTTTTTT	CASRNSGAGELFF
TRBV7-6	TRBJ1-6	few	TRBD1	TGTGCCAGCAGCTTAGCAAGGACAGGGGTTTCACCCCTCCACTTT	CASSLARTGVSPLHF
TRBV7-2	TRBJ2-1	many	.	TGTGCCAGCAGCTTAGGAGAGGGCAGGCGCAATGAGCAGTTCTTC	CASSLGEGRRNEQFF
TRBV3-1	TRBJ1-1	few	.	TGTGCCAGCAGCAAGGACACTGAAGCTTTCTTT	CASSKDTEAFF
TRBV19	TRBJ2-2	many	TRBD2	TGTGCCAGTAGCGACCCGGGACTAGCGGATCTCACCGGGGAGCTGTTTTTT	CASSDPGLADLTGELFF
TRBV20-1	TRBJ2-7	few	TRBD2	TGCAGTGCTGGCAAAGCGGGAGGTCACGAGCAGTACTTC	CSAGKAGGHEQYF
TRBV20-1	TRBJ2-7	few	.	TGCACTCTACCTTACGAGCAGTACTTC	CTLPYEQYF
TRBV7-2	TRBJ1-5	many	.	TGTGCCAGCAGCCCGGACTGGGGGTCTCAGCCCCAGCATTTT	CASSPDWGSQPQHF
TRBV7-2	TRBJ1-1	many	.	TGTGCCAGCAGCTCCACGCGGACTTATGAAGCTTTCTTT	CASSSTRTYEAFF
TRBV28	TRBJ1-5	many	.	TGTGCCAGCAGACAGGGAAATCAGCCCCAGCATTTT	CASRQGNQPQHF
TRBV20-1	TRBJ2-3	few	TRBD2	TGCAGTGCCAGCCCGGGGGGGATCACAGATACGCAGTATTTT	CSASPGGITDTQYF
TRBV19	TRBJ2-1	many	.	TGTGCCAGTAGTAGGTCTAGCCCCATCAATGAGCAGTTCTTC	CASSRSSPINEQFF
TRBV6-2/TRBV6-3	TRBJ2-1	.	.	TGTGCCAGCAGTTTGTATCCAGGGACTGAGCAGTTCTTC	CASSLYPGTEQFF
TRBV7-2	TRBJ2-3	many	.	TGTGCCAGCAGCTTTATCACGGATACGCAGTATTTT	CASSFITDTQYF
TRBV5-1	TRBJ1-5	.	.	TGCGCCAGCAGCTTGAACAGCCCCAGTCAGCCCCAGCATTTT	CASSLNSPSQPQHF
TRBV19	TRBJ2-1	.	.	TGTGCCAGTAGTCCCCGCGGCCGGGGAGGTAGTGATGAGCAGTTCTTC	CASSPRGRGGSDEQFF
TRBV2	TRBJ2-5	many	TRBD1	TGTGCCAGTGGGACAGGGAGGCAAGAGACCCAGTACTTC	CASGTGRQETQYF
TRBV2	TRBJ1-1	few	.	TGTGCCAGCAGTGATAGATCGTCAGGGGATGAGGCTTTCTTT	CASSDRSSGDEAFF
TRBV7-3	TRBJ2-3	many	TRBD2	TGTGCCAGCAGCGCGGCCGGGACTAGCCACGCAGATACGCAGTATTTT	CASSAAGTSHADTQYF